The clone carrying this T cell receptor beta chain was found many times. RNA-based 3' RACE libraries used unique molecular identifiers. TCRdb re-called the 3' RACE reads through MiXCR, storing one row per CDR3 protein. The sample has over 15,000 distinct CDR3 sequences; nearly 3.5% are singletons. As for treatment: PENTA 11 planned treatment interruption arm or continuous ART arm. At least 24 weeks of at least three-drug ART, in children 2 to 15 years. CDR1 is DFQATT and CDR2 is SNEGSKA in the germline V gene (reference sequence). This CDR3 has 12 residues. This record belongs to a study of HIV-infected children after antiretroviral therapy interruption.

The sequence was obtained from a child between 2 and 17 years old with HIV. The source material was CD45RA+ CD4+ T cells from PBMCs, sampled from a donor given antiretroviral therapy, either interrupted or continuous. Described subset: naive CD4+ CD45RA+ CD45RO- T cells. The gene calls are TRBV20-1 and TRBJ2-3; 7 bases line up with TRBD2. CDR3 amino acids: CSAGEPTYTQYF. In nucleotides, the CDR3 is TGCAGCGCGGGGGAACCTACATATACGCAGTATTTT.